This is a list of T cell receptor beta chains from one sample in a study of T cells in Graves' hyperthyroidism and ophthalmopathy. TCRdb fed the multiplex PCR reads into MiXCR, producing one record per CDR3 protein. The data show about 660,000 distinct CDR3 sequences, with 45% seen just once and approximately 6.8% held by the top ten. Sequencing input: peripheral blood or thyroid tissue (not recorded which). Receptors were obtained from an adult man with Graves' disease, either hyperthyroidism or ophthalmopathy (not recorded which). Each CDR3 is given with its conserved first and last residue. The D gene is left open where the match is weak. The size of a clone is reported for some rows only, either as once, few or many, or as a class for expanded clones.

CDR3aa: CASSNRGDGTGELFF; CDR3nt: TGTGCCAGCAGTAACAGGGGAGACGGGACCGGGGAGCTGTTTTTT; j_gene: TRBJ2-2; abundance: many; v_gene: TRBV2; d_gene: TRBD1
CDR3aa: CAISDAGGYGYTF; CDR3nt: TGTGCCATCAGTGATGCAGGGGGCTATGGCTACACCTTC; j_gene: TRBJ1-2; abundance: many; v_gene: TRBV10-3; d_gene: TRBD1
CDR3aa: CASSLGRGQEFYEQYF; CDR3nt: TGCGCCAGCAGCTTGGGTCGGGGGCAGGAGTTTTACGAGCAGTACTTC; j_gene: TRBJ2-7; abundance: NA; v_gene: TRBV5-1; d_gene: NA
CDR3aa: CASSLTPGDYGYTF; CDR3nt: TGTGCCAGCAGCTTGACCCCGGGCGATTATGGCTACACCTTC; j_gene: TRBJ1-2; abundance: few; v_gene: TRBV5-4; d_gene: NA
CDR3aa: CASSLSGRPYEQYF; CDR3nt: TGTGCCAGCAGCTTATCCGGGAGGCCCTACGAGCAGTACTTC; j_gene: TRBJ2-7; abundance: many; v_gene: TRBV7-9; d_gene: TRBD2
CDR3aa: CSVVANGYTF; CDR3nt: TGCAGCGTTGTGGCTAATGGCTACACCTTC; j_gene: TRBJ1-2; abundance: many; v_gene: TRBV29-1; d_gene: NA
CDR3aa: CSVGQYDTNSPLHF; CDR3nt: TGCAGCGTTGGTCAGTATGACACTAATTCACCCCTCCACTTT; j_gene: TRBJ1-6; abundance: NA; v_gene: TRBV29-1; d_gene: NA
CDR3aa: CASSLTGDSYGYTF; CDR3nt: TGTGCCAGCAGCTTGACAGGGGACAGCTATGGCTACACCTTC; j_gene: TRBJ1-2; abundance: few; v_gene: TRBV5-6; d_gene: TRBD1
CDR3aa: CAISEEDINQPQHF; CDR3nt: TGTGCCATCAGTGAGGAGGACATTAATCAGCCCCAGCATTTT; j_gene: TRBJ1-5; abundance: NA; v_gene: TRBV10-3; d_gene: NA
CDR3aa: CASSPSRGDPSVNEQYF; CDR3nt: TGTGCCAGCAGCCCGAGCCGCGGGGACCCCTCGGTTAATGAGCAGTACTTC; j_gene: TRBJ2-7; abundance: few; v_gene: TRBV7-9; d_gene: NA
CDR3aa: CASSSTGGEIYGYTF; CDR3nt: TGTGCCAGCAGCTCAACAGGGGGCGAGATCTATGGCTACACCTTC; j_gene: TRBJ1-2; abundance: many; v_gene: TRBV7-8; d_gene: TRBD1
CDR3aa: CASSLRGGQGYNSPLHF; CDR3nt: TGTGCCAGCAGCTTACGCGGGGGACAGGGCTATAATTCACCCCTCCACTTT; j_gene: TRBJ1-6; abundance: NA; v_gene: TRBV10-3; d_gene: TRBD1
CDR3aa: CASSFDKTVTGELFF; CDR3nt: TGTGCCAGCAGCTTCGACAAGACCGTCACCGGGGAGCTGTTTTTT; j_gene: TRBJ2-2; abundance: many; v_gene: TRBV7-2; d_gene: NA
CDR3aa: CASSNRQGDYEQYF; CDR3nt: TGTGCCAGCAGTAACCGACAGGGAGACTACGAGCAGTACTTC; j_gene: TRBJ2-7; abundance: NA; v_gene: TRBV6-5; d_gene: TRBD1
CDR3aa: CSVVTGSEQYF; CDR3nt: TGCAGCGTTGTGACAGGCTCCGAGCAGTACTTC; j_gene: TRBJ2-7; abundance: NA; v_gene: TRBV29-1; d_gene: NA
CDR3aa: CSARDPNTGELFF; CDR3nt: TGCAGTGCTAGAGACCCAAACACCGGGGAGCTGTTTTTT; j_gene: TRBJ2-2; abundance: few; v_gene: TRBV20-1; d_gene: NA
CDR3aa: CARRGGAKPGNTIYF; CDR3nt: TGTGCCAGGCGAGGGGGCGCGAAGCCGGGAAACACCATATATTTT; j_gene: TRBJ1-3; abundance: few; v_gene: TRBV19; d_gene: TRBD1
CDR3aa: CSAQSPRTGLLAYEQYF; CDR3nt: TGCAGTGCTCAAAGCCCAAGGACAGGGCTTCTCGCCTACGAGCAGTACTTC; j_gene: TRBJ2-7; abundance: NA; v_gene: TRBV20-1; d_gene: TRBD1
CDR3aa: CSVAVLTGIDGYTF; CDR3nt: TGCAGCGTTGCTGTTTTAACAGGGATTGATGGCTACACCTTC; j_gene: TRBJ1-2; abundance: NA; v_gene: TRBV29-1; d_gene: NA
CDR3aa: CASSLGRQQGYEQYF; CDR3nt: TGTGCCAGCAGCTTAGGGAGACAACAGGGTTACGAGCAGTACTTC; j_gene: TRBJ2-7; abundance: NA; v_gene: TRBV13; d_gene: NA
CDR3aa: CASSLRSGYTEAFF; CDR3nt: TGTGCCAGCAGCTTAAGGAGCGGGTACACTGAAGCTTTCTTT; j_gene: TRBJ1-1; abundance: NA; v_gene: TRBV7-8; d_gene: NA
CDR3aa: CASAEWGREHQPQHF; CDR3nt: TGTGCCAGTGCCGAGTGGGGCAGGGAACATCAGCCCCAGCATTTT; j_gene: TRBJ1-5; abundance: NA; v_gene: TRBV19; d_gene: NA
CDR3aa: CASSQEGTEAFF; CDR3nt: TGTGCCAGCAGCCAAGAGGGAACTGAAGCTTTCTTT; j_gene: TRBJ1-1; abundance: few; v_gene: TRBV7-9; d_gene: NA
CDR3aa: CATSRDHVPGPYGYTF; CDR3nt: TGTGCCACCAGCAGAGATCATGTGCCGGGGCCCTATGGCTACACCTTC; j_gene: TRBJ1-2; abundance: few; v_gene: TRBV15; d_gene: NA
CDR3aa: CASRLRAWEEKLFF; CDR3nt: TGTGCCAGCAGATTAAGGGCTTGGGAAGAAAAACTGTTTTTT; j_gene: TRBJ1-4; abundance: NA; v_gene: TRBV2; d_gene: NA
CDR3aa: CASSPGTSGFGELFF; CDR3nt: TGTGCCAGCAGCCCCGGGACTAGCGGTTTCGGGGAGCTGTTTTTT; j_gene: TRBJ2-2; abundance: NA; v_gene: TRBV7-9; d_gene: TRBD2
CDR3aa: CASSEGGTYQETQYF; CDR3nt: TGTGCCAGCAGTGAAGGGGGCACCTACCAAGAGACCCAGTACTTC; j_gene: TRBJ2-5; abundance: NA; v_gene: TRBV2; d_gene: NA
CDR3aa: CAISELQGAYGYTF; CDR3nt: TGTGCCATCAGTGAGCTACAGGGGGCTTATGGCTACACCTTC; j_gene: TRBJ1-2; abundance: NA; v_gene: TRBV10-3; d_gene: TRBD1
CDR3aa: CSARVGHQNTGELFF; CDR3nt: TGCAGTGCTAGAGTGGGACACCAGAACACCGGGGAGCTGTTTTTT; j_gene: TRBJ2-2; abundance: NA; v_gene: TRBV20-1; d_gene: NA
CDR3aa: CASSPEGGLNTEAFF; CDR3nt: TGCGCCAGCAGCCCCGAAGGGGGACTGAACACTGAAGCTTTCTTT; j_gene: TRBJ1-1; abundance: NA; v_gene: TRBV7-8; d_gene: NA
CDR3aa: CASSLLQGAVTEAFF; CDR3nt: TGCGCCAGCAGCTTGCTGCAGGGGGCGGTCACTGAAGCTTTCTTT; j_gene: TRBJ1-1; abundance: NA; v_gene: TRBV5-1; d_gene: TRBD1
CDR3aa: CASSFTGGPRSYEQYF; CDR3nt: TGTGCCAGCAGCTTTACAGGGGGCCCGCGCTCCTACGAGCAGTACTTC; j_gene: TRBJ2-7; abundance: NA; v_gene: TRBV7-6; d_gene: TRBD1
CDR3aa: CASSLVQGASNQPQHF; CDR3nt: TGTGCCAGCAGCTTGGTACAGGGGGCTAGCAATCAGCCCCAGCATTTT; j_gene: TRBJ1-5; abundance: few; v_gene: TRBV5-5; d_gene: TRBD1
CDR3aa: CASSPWTHTEAFF; CDR3nt: TGTGCCAGCAGCCCTTGGACGCATACTGAAGCTTTCTTT; j_gene: TRBJ1-1; abundance: NA; v_gene: TRBV12-3/TRBV12-4; d_gene: NA
CDR3aa: CSVLDGQGTEAFF; CDR3nt: TGCAGCGTGCTGGACGGCCAGGGCACTGAAGCTTTCTTT; j_gene: TRBJ1-1; abundance: once; v_gene: TRBV29-1; d_gene: NA
CDR3aa: CASSQERGLNTEAFF; CDR3nt: TGTGCCAGCAGCCAAGAGAGGGGGCTGAACACTGAAGCTTTCTTT; j_gene: TRBJ1-1; abundance: few; v_gene: TRBV14; d_gene: TRBD1
CDR3aa: CASSVGVSGANVLTF; CDR3nt: TGTGCCAGCAGCGTAGGTGTCTCTGGGGCCAACGTCCTGACTTTC; j_gene: TRBJ2-6; abundance: many; v_gene: TRBV9; d_gene: NA
CDR3aa: CATSEAGTQPQHF; CDR3nt: TGTGCCACCAGTGAAGCAGGGACTCAGCCCCAGCATTTT; j_gene: TRBJ1-5; abundance: many; v_gene: TRBV24-1; d_gene: NA
CDR3aa: CSAREGDRLSYEQYF; CDR3nt: TGCAGTGCTAGAGAGGGGGACAGGCTTTCCTACGAGCAGTACTTC; j_gene: TRBJ2-7; abundance: NA; v_gene: TRBV20-1; d_gene: TRBD1
CDR3aa: CASSSGVISNQPQHF; CDR3nt: TGTGCCAGCAGCTCAGGGGTAATAAGCAATCAGCCCCAGCATTTT; j_gene: TRBJ1-5; abundance: NA; v_gene: TRBV7-9; d_gene: NA
CDR3aa: CASSLMGLQETQYF; CDR3nt: TGTGCCAGCAGCTTAATGGGACTACAAGAGACCCAGTACTTC; j_gene: TRBJ2-5; abundance: NA; v_gene: TRBV7-9; d_gene: TRBD2
CDR3aa: CASSLRQGIGQPQHF; CDR3nt: TGTGCCAGCAGCTTGCGACAGGGGATAGGTCAGCCCCAGCATTTT; j_gene: TRBJ1-5; abundance: NA; v_gene: TRBV7-2; d_gene: TRBD1
CDR3aa: CASSLRDRGLGYTF; CDR3nt: TGTGCCAGCAGCTTAAGGGACAGGGGGCTCGGCTACACCTTC; j_gene: TRBJ1-2; abundance: NA; v_gene: TRBV11-1; d_gene: TRBD1
CDR3aa: CASTRGPRPNNSPLHF; CDR3nt: TGTGCCAGCACCCGGGGACCGCGTCCCAATAATTCACCCCTCCACTTT; j_gene: TRBJ1-6; abundance: NA; v_gene: TRBV25-1; d_gene: NA
CDR3aa: CATRTTQHF; CDR3nt: TGTGCCACCCGCACAACCCAGCATTTT; j_gene: TRBJ1-5; abundance: NA; v_gene: TRBV2; d_gene: NA
CDR3aa: CASRKVNSPLHF; CDR3nt: TGTGCCAGCAGGAAGGTTAATTCACCCCTCCACTTT; j_gene: TRBJ1-6; abundance: many; v_gene: TRBV12-3/TRBV12-4; d_gene: NA
CDR3aa: CASSHQGNGYTF; CDR3nt: TGTGCCAGCAGTCACCAGGGGAATGGCTACACCTTC; j_gene: TRBJ1-2; abundance: many; v_gene: TRBV5-1; d_gene: NA
CDR3aa: CASSQEIAGGSYEQYF; CDR3nt: TGTGCCAGCAGCCAAGAGATAGCGGGGGGCTCCTACGAGCAGTACTTC; j_gene: TRBJ2-7; abundance: NA; v_gene: TRBV3-1; d_gene: TRBD2
CDR3aa: CSVEWGGEQYF; CDR3nt: TGCAGCGTTGAGTGGGGGGGCGAGCAGTACTTC; j_gene: TRBJ2-7; abundance: once; v_gene: TRBV29-1; d_gene: TRBD2
CDR3aa: CASRSGLNRDSPLHF; CDR3nt: TGTGCCAGCAGGTCAGGCCTAAATCGAGATTCACCCCTCCACTTT; j_gene: TRBJ1-6; abundance: NA; v_gene: TRBV2; d_gene: NA
CDR3aa: CASSQDGQGNYGYTF; CDR3nt: TGCGCCAGCAGCCAAGATGGACAGGGGAACTATGGCTACACCTTC; j_gene: TRBJ1-2; abundance: many; v_gene: TRBV4-1; d_gene: TRBD1
CDR3aa: CASSEPADTYEQYF; CDR3nt: TGTGCCAGCAGTGAACCAGCTGACACGTACGAGCAGTACTTC; j_gene: TRBJ2-7; abundance: few; v_gene: TRBV2; d_gene: NA
CDR3aa: CSVDGQGGETQYF; CDR3nt: TGCAGCGTTGACGGACAGGGAGGAGAGACCCAGTACTTC; j_gene: TRBJ2-5; abundance: few; v_gene: TRBV29-1; d_gene: TRBD1
CDR3aa: CAGRQGTNEKLFF; CDR3nt: TGTGCCGGACGACAGGGAACTAATGAAAAACTGTTTTTT; j_gene: TRBJ1-4; abundance: NA; v_gene: TRBV10-3; d_gene: TRBD1
CDR3aa: CSVVKQGRYEQYF; CDR3nt: TGCAGCGTGGTCAAACAGGGGCGCTACGAGCAGTACTTC; j_gene: TRBJ2-7; abundance: many; v_gene: TRBV29-1; d_gene: TRBD1